The subject of this entry is one TCR beta chain. Its antigen is unidentified. Compared with germline, one end of the junction differs, possibly owing to a read error. This CDR3 contains 14 residues. CDR1 is SGHTA, CDR2 FQGNSA, per germline. The record originates from a study of T cell repertoires in cytomegalovirus infection. The wider study: CMV epitopes that were recently identified and HLA-C-restricted were used alongside well-studied HLA-B-restricted ones. Findings and caveats of the study: Cumulated frequencies of public TCR beta families served to identify carriers of CMV plus the relevant HLA.

TCRdb itself ran the reads through MiXCR, one entry per CDR3 protein. The table lists 570,000 or so distinct CDR3 sequences, about 40% of them singletons. V is TRBV7-2 and J is TRBJ2-3; the match to TRBD1 covers 8 bases. Material: cultured PBMCs, obtained from culture after CMV antigen stimulation. The sequence came from a human donor in good health (CMV status not recorded). Some clones in this sample may be carry-over from other donors' samples. CDR3 region: CASSRTGSIDTQYF. Here the CDR3 DNA reads TGTGCCAGCAGCAGGACAGGGAGCATAGATACGCAGTATTTT.